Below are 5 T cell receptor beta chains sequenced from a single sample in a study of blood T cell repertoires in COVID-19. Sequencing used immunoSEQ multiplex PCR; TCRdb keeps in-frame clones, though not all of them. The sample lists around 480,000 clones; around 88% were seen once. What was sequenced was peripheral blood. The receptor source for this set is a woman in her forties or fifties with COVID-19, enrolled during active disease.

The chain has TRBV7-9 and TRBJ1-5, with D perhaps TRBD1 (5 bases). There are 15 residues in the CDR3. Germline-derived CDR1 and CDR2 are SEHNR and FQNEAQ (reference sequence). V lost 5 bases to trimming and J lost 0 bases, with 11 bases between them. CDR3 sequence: CASSQSGGSNQPQHF. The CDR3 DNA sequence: TGTGCCAGCAGCCAGTCCGGGGGTAGCAATCAGCCCCAGCATTTT.

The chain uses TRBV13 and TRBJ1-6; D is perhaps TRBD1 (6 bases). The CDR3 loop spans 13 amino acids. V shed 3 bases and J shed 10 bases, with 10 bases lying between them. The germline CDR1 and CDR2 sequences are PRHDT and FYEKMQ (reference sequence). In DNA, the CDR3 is TGTGCCAGCAGCTTTAGGGGGAAATCACCCCTCCACTTT. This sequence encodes CASSFRGKSPLHF.

CDR3 amino acids: CAWSTRDRGTIYF. Here the CDR3 DNA reads TGTGCCTGGAGTACCCGGGACAGGGGGACCATATATTTT. The chain uses TRBV30 and TRBJ1-3, with 11 positions matching TRBD1. Trimming removed 2 bases from V and 10 bases from J; junction bases left unmatched: 4. From germline, CDR1 is GTSNPN and CDR2 SVGIG (reference sequence). CDR3 size: 13 residues.

CDR3 sequence: CAIGTGDTGELFF. DNA of the CDR3: TGTGCCATCGGGACAGGTGACACCGGGGAGCTGTTTTTT. The chain combines TRBV10-3 with TRBJ2-2; 8 positions agree with TRBD1. Germline trimming cut 8 bases from V and 3 bases from J; bases unmatched to any gene: 2. Germline CDR1 is ENHRY and CDR2 is SYGVKD. This CDR3 is built from 13 residues.

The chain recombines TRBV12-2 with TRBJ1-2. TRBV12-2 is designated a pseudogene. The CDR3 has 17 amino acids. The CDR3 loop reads CASRLGMAVGENYGYTF. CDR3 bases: TGTGCAAGTCGCTTAGGCATGGCAGTGGGAGAGAACTATGGCTACACCTTC.